The 27 T cell receptor beta chains in this list originate from one sample, sequenced in a study of shared clonotypes between healthy human individuals. Positively selected for CCR7, the CD45RO-negative cells used as naive CD8 cells excluded terminally differentiated effector memory CD45RA+ cells. Profiling relied on immunoSEQ multiplex PCR, and the TCRdb table lists in-frame clones only, not all of them. The sample lists about 1,900,000 clones; about 95% were seen once. The specimen was naive CD8+ T cells sorted from blood. These receptors all stem from a man younger than 35 in good health.

The J gene is TRBJ2-1, the V gene TRBV6-5; no clear D gene. Germline assignment: CDR1 MNHEY and CDR2 SVGAGI. This CDR3 has 11 amino acids. V lost 10 bases and J lost 5, with 9 bases in between. This CDR3 reads CATGRDNEQFF. CDR3 sequence (DNA): TGTGCCACCGGACGAGACAATGAGCAGTTCTTC.

The gene calls are TRBV11-3 and TRBJ2-5, with 9 positions matching TRBD1. From germline, CDR1 is SGHNT and CDR2 YENEEA. The CDR3 runs 16 residues. Unmatched junction bases numbered 3, after V lost 1 base and J lost 0 bases. The CDR3 bases are TGTGCCAGCAGCTTAGGAGGGACAGGGAACCAAGAGACCCAGTACTTC. Encoded protein: CASSLGGTGNQETQYF.

The CDR3 is CASSLLTDQPQHF. As DNA, the CDR3 is TGTGCCAGCAGCTTACTGACAGATCAGCCCCAGCATTTT. V usage is TRBV7-6 and J usage is TRBJ1-5; perhaps TRBD1 as D (5 bases). Trimming removed 2 bases at V and 5 bases at J, with 7 bases between. Germline assignment: CDR1 SGHVS and CDR2 FNYEAQ. This CDR3 spans 13 amino acids.

This chain connects TRBV27 to TRBJ2-7; TRBD1 matches 10 bases. This CDR3 is built from 16 residues. Germline assignment: CDR1 MNHEY and CDR2 SMNVEV (reference sequence). V lost 5 bases, J lost 1 base, and 8 bases stayed unmatched. This CDR3 reads CASSPWGDRGSYEQYF. Here the CDR3 DNA reads TGTGCCAGCAGTCCTTGGGGGGACAGGGGATCCTACGAGCAGTACTTC.

The chain combines TRBV11-2 with TRBJ2-3, with D possibly being TRBD2 (5 bases). This CDR3 is built from 14 residues. Germline V CDR1 and CDR2: SGHAT, FQNNGV. V lost 4 bases and J 1 base, leaving 9 bases between the germline ends. CDR3 DNA: TGTGCCAGCAGCTCGTTGCGGGGCACAGATACGCAGTATTTT. Translated: CASSSLRGTDTQYF.

V and J are TRBV2 and TRBJ1-1; no clear D gene. Germline V gene sequence: CDR1 SNHLY, CDR2 FYNNEI. The germline V and J ends were trimmed by 7 bases and 4 bases, with 16 bases remaining between them. This CDR3 is built from 14 residues. The CDR3 DNA is TGTGCCAGCATGGAGGAGGGCCCCCTCACTGAAGCTTTCTTT. Encoded protein: CASMEEGPLTEAFF.

Details on this clone: Different DNA sequences within this sample yield the same CDR3. The V gene is TRBV18, the J gene TRBJ2-7, with D possibly being TRBD2 (6 bases). The CDR3 runs to 13 residues. The V gene's germline CDR1 is KGHSH and CDR2 LQKENI. Trimming left V 2 bases short and J 2 bases short, with 7 bases between. The CDR3 spells CASSPAGTYEQYF. Written as DNA, the CDR3 is TGTGCCAGCTCACCAGCGGGAACCTACGAGCAGTACTTC. The full variable domain, its missing parts supplied by reference TRBV18 and TRBJ2-7, is NAGVMQNPRHLVRRRGQEARLRCSPMKGHSHVYWYRQLPEEGLKFMVYLQKENIIDESGMPKERFSAEFPKEGPSILRIQQVVRGDSAAYFCASSPAGTYEQYFGPGTRLTVT.

V and J are TRBV5-6 and TRBJ2-1, with D possibly called TRBD1 or TRBD2 (5 bases each). The CDR3 loop spans 16 amino acids. The V gene's germline CDR1 is SGHDT and CDR2 YYEEEE. V shed 0 bases and J shed 9 bases, with 19 bases lying between them. CDR3 region: CASSLVGPELDGEQFF. For the CDR3, the DNA is TGTGCCAGCAGCTTGGTGGGACCCGAACTTGATGGTGAGCAGTTCTTC.

Points on this clone: At one end the junction does not follow the germline gene, possibly because of a read error. J is TRBJ2-7 and V is TRBV7-6; no clear D. Germline CDR1 and CDR2: SGHVS and FNYEAQ. CDR3 length equals 13 residues. The CDR3 sequence: CASSPVASSEQYF. CDR3 sequence (DNA): TGTGCCAGCAGCCCCGTAGCCTCCTCCGAGCAGTACTTC.

The chain joins TRBV10-1 to TRBJ2-1; possible D gene TRBD2, 5 bases. Germline CDR1 is WNHNN and CDR2 is SYGVQD (reference sequence). This CDR3 is built from 16 residues. V lost 9 bases, J lost 0 bases, and 18 bases lay in between. The chain's CDR3 is CASMPTGRGSYNEQFF. The CDR3 DNA follows: TGCGCCAGTATGCCCACGGGGAGAGGCTCCTACAATGAGCAGTTCTTC.

This chain uses TRBV27 with TRBJ1-1, with 7 bases lining up with TRBD1. The CDR3 length is 14 residues. Germline CDR1 is MNHEY and CDR2 is SMNVEV (reference sequence). The V and J ends lost 3 bases and 7 bases, in that order; junction bases with no gene match: 8. CDR3 DNA sequence: TGTGCCAGCAGTTTTGCCCCAGGGGGAGTTGAAGCTTTCTTT. Protein product: CASSFAPGGVEAFF.

The gene calls are TRBV7-9 and TRBJ2-7; D remains ambiguous. The length of the CDR3 is 15 residues. The germline V gene has CDR1 SEHNR and CDR2 FQNEAQ (reference sequence). The germline V and J ends were trimmed by 1 base and 0 bases, with 10 bases remaining between them. The CDR3 is CASSLGDGSSYEQYF. CDR3 coding DNA: TGTGCCAGCAGCTTAGGTGACGGGTCCTCCTACGAGCAGTACTTC.

V gene TRBV27 combines with J gene TRBJ2-1; possible D gene TRBD1, 7 bases. The germline CDR1 and CDR2 sequences are MNHEY and SMNVEV (reference sequence). Trimming took 3 bases from V and 2 from J, leaving 11 bases between them. This CDR3 comprises 15 residues. The CDR3 DNA reads as TGTGCCAGCAGTTTGGAGGGGGCAGCCTACAATGAGCAGTTCTTC. Protein sequence: CASSLEGAAYNEQFF.

This chain joins TRBV28 and TRBJ1-3; D gene ambiguous. Trimming left V 7 bases short and J 3 bases short, with 13 bases between. Germline loops: CDR1 MDHEN, CDR2 SYDVKM. This CDR3 has 14 amino acids. The CDR3 coding sequence is TGTGCCAGCATGGAGCTAGGCGGTGGAAACACCATATATTTT. Translating gives CASMELGGGNTIYF.

The rearrangement uses TRBV11-2 and TRBJ2-7, with a possible D match to TRBD2 (6 bases). The CDR3 sequence is 15 residues long. V lost 1 base to trimming and J lost 3 bases, with 13 bases between them. The germline CDR1 and CDR2 sequences are SGHAT and FQNNGV. The CDR3 region is CASSLGAGRVYEQYF. The CDR3 nucleotides are TGTGCCAGCAGCTTAGGGGCGGGGAGAGTCTACGAGCAGTACTTC.

This clone was observed once. The CDR3 here is CASSEAKGGQTFKNIQYF. CDR3 DNA: TGTGCCAGCAGTGAAGCCAAAGGGGGCCAGACCTTCAAAAACATTCAGTACTTC. This chain joins TRBV6-1 and TRBJ2-4; 7 positions match TRBD1. V trimming: 0 bases; J trimming: 3 bases; junction bases outside the gene matches: 11. There are 18 residues in the CDR3. CDR1 is MNHNS and CDR2 is SASEGT in the germline V gene.

This clone is a singleton in its sample. A much larger clone differs by one base, so this may be a read error. Other DNA sequences in the sample encode the same CDR3. The chain carries TRBV6-5 and TRBJ2-7; the D is unclear. The ends were cut back, 6 bases at V and 3 bases at J, with 3 bases in the middle. The germline V gene encodes CDR1 MNHEY and CDR2 SVGAGI. The CDR3 covers 10 residues. This CDR3 reads CASRDYEQYF. Written as DNA, the CDR3 is TGTGCCAGCAGAGACTACGAGCAGTACTTC.

The rearrangement links TRBV6-5 to TRBJ2-6; D unresolved. Between the trimmed V and J ends, which lost 7 bases and 3 bases, there was a span of 4 bases. Germline-derived CDR1 and CDR2 are MNHEY and SVGAGI. The CDR3 runs to 12 residues. As DNA, the CDR3 is TGTGCCAGCACAGATGGGGCCAACGTCCTGACTTTC. Protein product: CASTDGANVLTF.

This chain links TRBV28 with TRBJ1-1; D is uncertain. The V end was cut by 1 base, the J end by 1 base, with 7 bases between. This CDR3 has 14 residues. Per the germline V gene, CDR1 is MDHEN and CDR2 is SYDVKM. The CDR3 region is CASSLSGKNTEAFF. CDR3 DNA: TGTGCCAGCAGTTTATCCGGCAAGAACACTGAAGCTTTCTTT.

J is TRBJ1-5 and V is TRBV27, with D uncertain. With 5 bases removed from V and 0 bases from J, the gap between germline ends came to 8 bases. The CDR3 has 14 residues. Germline CDR1 MNHEY, CDR2 SMNVEV (reference sequence). The CDR3 nucleotides are TGTGCCAGCAGTCCTTTCGATAGCAATCAGCCCCAGCATTTT. Its protein product is CASSPFDSNQPQHF.

This chain connects TRBV12-5 to TRBJ2-5, with D perhaps matching TRBD1 or TRBD2 (6 bases each). The CDR3 covers 17 residues. The V end lost 7 bases, the J end lost 3 bases, and 24 bases lay between the germline ends. Looked up from germline, CDR1 is LGHNT and CDR2 is FRNRAP. The CDR3 DNA is TGTGCTAGTGCCGCCGGGGGTTGGGGGCTTCCGGAAGAGACCCAGTACTTC. It translates to CASAAGGWGLPEETQYF.

This clone was counted a single time. The gene calls are TRBV27 and TRBJ2-7, with unresolved D. Germline CDR1 and CDR2: MNHEY and SMNVEV (reference sequence). The V and J ends lost 5 bases and 2 bases respectively, with 10 bases between them. The CDR3 has 13 amino acids. The CDR3 sequence is CASSPNGPYEQYF. The CDR3 region has the DNA TGTGCCAGCAGTCCCAATGGGCCCTACGAGCAGTACTTC.

This sequence joins TRBV7-6 and TRBJ2-5, with 7 bases that match TRBD2. This CDR3 is built from 15 residues. The germline V gene has CDR1 SGHVS and CDR2 FNYEAQ. The V and J ends lost 5 bases and 5 bases, in that order; junction bases with no gene match: 11. The CDR3 DNA is TGTGCCAGCAGCCCACTAGCGCTCAGCCGGGAGACCCAGTACTTC. This codes for CASSPLALSRETQYF.

V is TRBV14 and J is TRBJ2-3; perhaps TRBD1 as D (5 bases). The CDR3 is 15 amino acids. V lost 1 base to trimming and J lost 2 bases, with 10 bases between them. CDR1 SGHDN and CDR2 FVKESK come from the germline V gene. The CDR3 here is CASSQVAGYTDTQYF. CDR3 in DNA: TGTGCCAGCAGCCAAGTCGCAGGGTACACAGATACGCAGTATTTT.

The CDR3 loop reads CASSSTKQGGRETQYF. In nucleotides, the CDR3 is TGTGCCAGCAGCTCGACAAAACAGGGGGGCCGAGAGACCCAGTACTTC. The chain has TRBV7-6 and TRBJ2-5; 8 bases map to TRBD1. The CDR3 totals 16 residues. J lost 4 bases, V lost 4 bases, and 11 bases had no gene match. Germline CDR1 is SGHVS and CDR2 is FNYEAQ.

This clone was seen once. The J gene is TRBJ2-7, the V gene TRBV5-6; D is perhaps TRBD1 (7 bases). This CDR3 spans 17 amino acids. Germline loops: CDR1 SGHDT, CDR2 YYEEEE. Trimming removed 4 bases at V and 0 bases at J, with 20 bases between. CDR3 coding DNA: TGTGCCAGCAGCCTCGATGGGGGGACAGACTTCTCCTACGAGCAGTACTTC. It yields the protein CASSLDGGTDFSYEQYF.

The chain is built from TRBV27 and TRBJ2-1; 7 bases are a match to TRBD2. V was pared by 4 bases and J by 7 bases, with 10 bases of the junction left unmatched. Germline V gene data show CDR1 as MNHEY and CDR2 as SMNVEV (reference sequence). This CDR3 comprises 15 residues. In DNA, the CDR3 is TGTGCCAGCAGTTGGGCGCCCGGGACTATGAATGAGCAGTTCTTC. Its translation: CASSWAPGTMNEQFF.